This TCR beta chain was recovered during a study of blood T cell repertoires in COVID-19. Germline-derived CDR1 and CDR2 are SGHTA and FQGTGA. This CDR3 is built from 17 residues. The ends were cut back, 2 bases at V and 0 bases at J, with 11 bases in the middle. Sequenced by immunoSEQ multiplex PCR; TCRdb stores in-frame clones only, minus some. The table lists about 55,000 clones, almost 90% of them singletons. This sequence joins TRBV7-3 and TRBJ2-6; unclear D gene. The source of this sequence is a man aged 55 to 69 with active COVID-19. The specimen was peripheral blood. The CDR3 coding sequence is TGTGCCAGCAGCTTACTTCCAGGAAACTCTGGGGCCAACGTCCTGACTTTC. Amino acids: CASSLLPGNSGANVLTF.